This T cell receptor (beta chain) emerged from a study of shared clonotypes between healthy human individuals (dated by TCRdb to the early 2020s). For the wider study: The cohort comprised two women and a few men aged 18 to 49 years. For each donor, CD4 naive and CD4 memory were each run on three plates, CD8 naive on two plates, and CD8 memory on one plate. The study deeply sequenced blood TCR repertoires of about five healthy adults to estimate repertoire size and the extent of clonotype sharing between individuals. To increase sequencing depth and limit assay-specific biases, TCR repertoire library preparation and sequencing were carried out by different laboratories using diverse techniques. Between about 0.85 and 8.9 billion PBMCs per donor were obtained by leukapheresis.

This clone was seen just once. The specificity of this receptor is unknown. Within one base of it there is no much larger clone, and no base qualities were kept. TCR CDR3 regions were amplified from genomic DNA by multiplex PCR using the deep immunoSEQ assay. Extracted genomic DNA from each cell subset was spread evenly across all wells of several immunoSEQ 96-well plates, with each plate serving as a replicate. For sorted subsets, roughly 200 ng genomic DNA, equal to tens of thousands of T cell genomes, was loaded into each replicate PCR. Purified libraries were quantified with a Qubit 3.0 fluorometer, sized on a Bioanalyzer 2100, and re-quantified with the KAPA Library Quantification kit. Every immunoSEQ 96-well plate was sequenced on a dedicated single-read 150-cycle Illumina NextSeq 550 flow cell. Turning to the authors' computational methods: Because the immunoSEQ output held only junctional sequences and lacked quality scores, the filtering could not match the filtering applied to full-length reads. To assign V/J genes and CDR3, sequences were annotated against IMGT germline references using PyIR, a Python wrapper for IgBLAST v1.9. Reads were removed for weak V/J assignments (E-value above 1e-6), missing CDR3, stop codons, out-of-frame junctions, or ambiguous translated residues. V3J clonotypes were defined by identical inferred V gene, J gene, and CDR3 amino acid sequence. Percentage overlap between repertoires was computed as shared unique clonotypes divided by the size of the smaller repertoire. RTK rarefaction, the Chao1 estimator, and Recon v2.1 estimates of unobserved clonotypes were used to assess repertoire richness. Generation probabilities for all TCRbeta clonotypes obtained by the gDNA method from a few donors were computed using OLGA. TCRdb obtained this table from immuneACCESS and retained in-frame rearrangements with V and J assigned. These tables miss some clones; where compared with another copy, unresolved V genes account for less than half of the shortfall, and the remainder is unexplained. V, J and clone size were drawn from that table, and D and trimming were deduced from the DNA. Present in this sample are about 590,000 clones, around 95% of which were seen just once. The ten largest clones take up approximately 0.1% of the sample.

The paper as a whole reports these results and caveats: Incomplete sequencing was indicated by rarefaction of sorted-subset datasets, despite the large sequencing depth. Compared with non-shared clonotypes, clonotypes shared by all four sorted-subset donors had higher generation probabilities. Naive subsets generally had larger estimated clonotype richness than memory subsets did. Only blood was sampled, and tissue TCR repertoires likely differ from those in blood. The genetic and exposure-history diversity represented was limited by the small number of donors. About 5% of naive CD4, 3% to 4% of naive CD8, about 2.5% of memory CD4, and 0.35% to 0.5% of memory CD8 clonotypes were shared across several donors. Pairwise subsampling indicated that sequencing depth was expected to affect the degree of clonotype sharing among donors.

The CDR3 runs 13 residues from the cysteine to the phenylalanine. Just CDR3 DNA is preserved here, 39 bases in frame from base 1. V is shortened by 5 bases, J by 6 bases, and the region joining them spans 10 bases. CDR1 and CDR2 are drawn from the germline V gene: SGHDN, FVKESK. CD8 naive samples were obtained by positive selection for CCR7 among CD45RO-negative cells, yielding a CD45RA+CCR7+ population from which TemRA cells were excluded. The donors were healthy, HIV-negative adults who had no recently reported acute infections or vaccinations. Every donor was a Caucasian adult living in Nashville, Tennessee, USA. Blood was obtained by leukapheresis, after which PBMCs were separated by Ficoll-Histopaque density gradient centrifugation and cryopreserved in liquid nitrogen vapor phase. Purity and quantity of every magnetically sorted T cell population were checked by analytical flow cytometry. Genomic DNA was isolated from every sorted fraction and measured by UV absorbance on a Nanodrop 2000c.

Source material: naive CD8+ T cells sorted from blood. What the cell subset or site label conveys for this sample: CD45RA+CCR7+. The rearranged chain carries TRBV14 and TRBJ2-2; the D gene assignment is ambiguous. The source is a woman in her thirties in good health. The DNA sequence follows: TGTGCCAGCAGCGCACTAAACCCCGGGGAGCTGTTTTTT. It is translated as CASSALNPGELFF.